The T cell receptor beta chain under discussion was sequenced for a study of cytomegalovirus exposure and HLA in healthy donors. PCR was performed using 60 Vbeta and 13 Jbeta primers. TCRdb's copy holds only in-frame clones and misses some; the assay was immunoSEQ multiplex PCR. The sample has 270,000 or so clones, 86% seen once. This CDR3 contains 14 residues. Trimming took off 5 bases at V and 8 bases at J, with 13 bases between the two ends. CDR1 is SGHTA and CDR2 is FQGNSA in the germline V gene. The source material was PBMCs. The chain has TRBV7-2 and TRBJ1-6; D ambiguous. This receptor was taken from a man aged 35 to 55 in good health and CMV-seropositive. The CDR3 protein is CASSLRGIDSPLHF. The CDR3, as DNA: TGTGCCAGCAGCCTAAGAGGGATTGATTCACCCCTCCACTTT.